This section outlines one TCR beta chain sequence together with its context. This entry is derived from a study of human CD8 memory T cell subsets. The germline V gene encodes CDR1 SGHTA and CDR2 FQGNSA. The CDR3 spans 19 residues. Total CD8+ T cells were enriched by negative magnetic separation. Preparation of the TCR beta libraries relied on UMI-labeled 5' RACE. TCRdb reprocessed the 5' RACE reads, with one entry per CDR3 protein and no DNA. This sample's clone table lists under 20,000 distinct CDR3 sequences. The chain carries TRBV7-2 and TRBJ2-7; TCRdb indicates TRBD1, and absent DNA this call remains unverified. The TCR comes from a human donor in good health. The specimen sequenced was CD8+ T cells from PBMCs. CDR3: CASRQATGGKTGFSYEQYF.